Listed below are T cell receptor beta chains from one sample, sequenced in a study of blood T cell repertoires in COVID-19. Repertoires were generated with immunoSEQ multiplex PCR, while TCRdb's copy carries only in-frame clones and drops some. Of approximately 200,000 clones in the sample, over 75% are singletons; the top ten hold roughly 4.2%. Sequenced material: peripheral blood. The source is a man aged 45-65 years with acute or convalescent COVID-19. CDR3s include the opening cysteine and the closing phenylalanine or tryptophan. Fields, in order: CDR3 protein, CDR3 DNA, D gene, clone size, J gene, V gene. The D gene is left open where the match is weak. Part of the rows lack a size; the others show once, few, many or a class for expanded clones.

CASSQVLTGAGQPQHF TGCGCCAGCAGCCAAGTGTTGACAGGGGCGGGACAGCCCCAGCATTTT TRBD1 NA TRBJ1-5 TRBV4-1
CASREWTGTINSPLHF TGTGCCAGCAGAGAGTGGACAGGGACAATAAATTCACCCCTCCACTTT TRBD1 NA TRBJ1-6 TRBV7-9
CASSFSYEQYF TGTGCCAGCAGCTTCTCCTACGAGCAGTACTTC NA NA TRBJ2-7 TRBV12-3/TRBV12-4
CASSYSRAREQYF TGTGCCAGCAGTTACTCGCGGGCCAGGGAGCAGTACTTC NA NA TRBJ2-7 TRBV6-5
CASSQQVHSGNTIYF TGTGCCAGTAGCCAACAGGTCCACTCTGGAAACACCATATATTTT NA once TRBJ1-3 TRBV19
CASIRGTSGNTIYF TGTGCCAGCATTCGGGGGACCTCTGGAAACACCATATATTTT NA NA TRBJ1-3 TRBV7-9
CASRIQGATNEKLFF TGTGCCAGCAGGATACAGGGAGCAACTAATGAAAAACTGTTTTTT NA NA TRBJ1-4 TRBV2
CASSPGFPGQAQTF TGTGCCAGCTCCCCCGGGTTCCCGGGACAGGCACAGACCTTC TRBD1 NA TRBJ1-2 TRBV18
CASSIVGAGSNQPQHF TGTGCCAGTAGTATTGTTGGGGCTGGGAGCAATCAGCCCCAGCATTTT NA NA TRBJ1-5 TRBV19
CASSYLAGGLNNEQFF TGTGCCAGCAGCTACTTAGCGGGGGGCCTTAACAATGAGCAGTTCTTC TRBD2 once TRBJ2-1 TRBV9
CAISGTRSNYGYTF TGTGCCATCAGCGGGACAAGATCTAACTATGGCTACACCTTC NA once TRBJ1-2 TRBV10-3
CASRPGGLQETQYF TGTGCCAGCAGACCGGGGGGGCTCCAAGAGACCCAGTACTTC TRBD2 NA TRBJ2-5 TRBV5-4
CASSFGTGRGEKLFF TGTGCCAGCAGCTTTGGGACAGGGAGAGGAGAAAAACTGTTTTTT TRBD1 NA TRBJ1-4 TRBV5-6
CASSYSPTGSGSEQYF TGTGCCAGCAGTTACTCCCCGACAGGGTCCGGCTCCGAGCAGTACTTC TRBD1 NA TRBJ2-7 TRBV6-5
CASSEVLPGSTEAFF TGTGCCAGCAGTGAAGTTTTACCCGGGAGCACTGAAGCTTTCTTT NA NA TRBJ1-1 TRBV2
CASSLAAGYSTGELFF TGCGCCAGCAGCTTGGCCGCGGGGTACAGCACCGGGGAGCTGTTTTTT NA NA TRBJ2-2 TRBV5-1
CASTHWGQNYGYTF TGTGCCAGTACCCATTGGGGACAGAACTATGGCTACACCTTC TRBD1 NA TRBJ1-2 TRBV19
CASSPDRGDYSNQPQHF TGTGCCAGCTCACCGGACAGGGGAGACTATAGCAATCAGCCCCAGCATTTT TRBD1 NA TRBJ1-5 TRBV18
CASSYRGPTGSPLHF TGTGCCAGCAGTTACAGGGGGCCCACGGGGTCACCCCTCCACTTT TRBD1 NA TRBJ1-6 TRBV6-5
CASSLAHSGETQYF TGCGCCAGCAGCTTGGCCCACAGCGGAGAGACCCAGTACTTC NA once TRBJ2-5 TRBV5-1
CSASRRGYGYTF TGCAGTGCTAGTCGCAGGGGGTATGGCTACACCTTC TRBD1 NA TRBJ1-2 TRBV20-1
CASSEDTRRIEQYF TGTGCCAGCAGTGAGGATACTAGACGGATAGAGCAGTACTTC NA NA TRBJ2-7 TRBV6-1
CATRTGDEQYF TGTGCCACCAGGACCGGGGACGAGCAGTACTTC NA NA TRBJ2-7 TRBV15
CASSEVSTGRNYGYTF TGTGCCAGCAGTGAAGTATCGACAGGGAGGAACTATGGCTACACCTTC TRBD1 NA TRBJ1-2 TRBV6-1
CASSLVGGATGELFF TGTGCCAGCAGCTTAGTGGGGGGGGCCACCGGGGAGCTGTTTTTT NA few TRBJ2-2 TRBV7-6
CASSTQVYSGNTIYF TGTGCCAGCAGCACACAGGTTTACTCTGGAAACACCATATATTTT NA few TRBJ1-3 TRBV11-2
CASSDHSYGYTF TGCGCCAGCAGTGATCACAGCTATGGCTACACCTTC NA NA TRBJ1-2 TRBV10-1
CASSEHRGKNEKLFF TGTGCCAGCAGTGAACACAGGGGCAAAAATGAAAAACTGTTTTTT TRBD1 once TRBJ1-4 TRBV25-1
CASSPRQGNTEAFF TGCGCCAGCAGCCCCCGACAGGGGAACACTGAAGCTTTCTTT TRBD1 NA TRBJ1-1 TRBV4-1
CASSLSVGTSGGAPYNEQFF TGTGCCAGCAGCTTATCCGTGGGGACTAGCGGGGGGGCTCCCTACAATGAGCAGTTCTTC TRBD2 NA TRBJ2-1 TRBV7-6
CASSPRTGDTGELFF TGTGCCAGCAGCCCGAGGACAGGGGACACCGGGGAGCTGTTTTTT TRBD1 NA TRBJ2-2 TRBV9
CASGRDSQPQHF TGTGCCAGCGGCCGGGACAGTCAGCCCCAGCATTTT TRBD1 once TRBJ1-5 TRBV12-3/TRBV12-4
CSVAGGQAAFF TGCAGCGTAGCAGGGGGGCAGGCAGCTTTCTTT TRBD1 NA TRBJ1-1 TRBV29-1
CASSGEGTAGNTIYF TGCGCCAGCAGCGGGGAGGGGACCGCAGGAAACACCATATATTTT NA NA TRBJ1-3 TRBV5-1
CASSYSDRPTNYGYTF TGTGCCAGCAGTTACTCAGATCGACCGACAAACTATGGCTACACCTTC NA NA TRBJ1-2 TRBV6-6
CASSQDSNSYNEQFF TGTGCCAGCAGCCAGGACAGTAACTCCTACAATGAGCAGTTCTTC NA NA TRBJ2-1 TRBV7-3
CSVEEQGGTEAFF TGCAGCGTTGAAGAACAGGGTGGTACTGAAGCTTTCTTT NA NA TRBJ1-1 TRBV29-1
CATSRDRVAGQGHRGIQYF TGTGCCACCAGCAGAGATCGGGTCGCGGGACAGGGCCATAGGGGCATTCAGTACTTC TRBD1 NA TRBJ2-4 TRBV15
CASSTLNQPQHF TGTGCCAGTAGTACACTCAATCAGCCCCAGCATTTT NA NA TRBJ1-5 TRBV19
CASTKWEGLSYGYTF TGTGCCAGCACTAAATGGGAGGGGCTCTCCTATGGCTACACCTTC NA NA TRBJ1-2 TRBV3-1/TRBV3-2
CASSYEAYEQYF TGTGCCAGCAGTTACGAGGCCTACGAGCAGTACTTC NA NA TRBJ2-7 TRBV6-2/TRBV6-3
CASSILNTEAFF TGTGCCAGTAGTATCTTGAACACTGAAGCTTTCTTT NA NA TRBJ1-1 TRBV19